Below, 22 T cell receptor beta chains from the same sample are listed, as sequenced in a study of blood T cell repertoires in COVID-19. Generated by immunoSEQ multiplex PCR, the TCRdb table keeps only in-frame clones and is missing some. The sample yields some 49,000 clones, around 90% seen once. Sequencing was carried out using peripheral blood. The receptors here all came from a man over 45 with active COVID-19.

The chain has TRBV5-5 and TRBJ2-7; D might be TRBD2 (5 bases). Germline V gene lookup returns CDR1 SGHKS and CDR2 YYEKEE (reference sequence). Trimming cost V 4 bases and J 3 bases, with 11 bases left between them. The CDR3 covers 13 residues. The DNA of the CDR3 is TGTGCCAGCAGCCTCGGACTGATCTACGAGCAGTACTTC. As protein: CASSLGLIYEQYF.

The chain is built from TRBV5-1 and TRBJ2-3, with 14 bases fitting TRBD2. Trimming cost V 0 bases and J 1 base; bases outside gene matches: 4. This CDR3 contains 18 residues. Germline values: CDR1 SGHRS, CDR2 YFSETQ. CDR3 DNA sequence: TGCGCCAGCAGCTTGGGCTTGGGACTAGCGGGGGGCACAGATACGCAGTATTTT. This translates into CASSLGLGLAGGTDTQYF.

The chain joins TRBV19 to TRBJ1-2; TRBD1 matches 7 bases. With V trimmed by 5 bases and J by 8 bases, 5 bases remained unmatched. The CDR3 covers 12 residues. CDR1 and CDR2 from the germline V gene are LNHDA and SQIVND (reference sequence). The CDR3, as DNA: TGTGCCAGTAGTCTGACAGGGAACGGCTACACCTTC. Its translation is CASSLTGNGYTF.

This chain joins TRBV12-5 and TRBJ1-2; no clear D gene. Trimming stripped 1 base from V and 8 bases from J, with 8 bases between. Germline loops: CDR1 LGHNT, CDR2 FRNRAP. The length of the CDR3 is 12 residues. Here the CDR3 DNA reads TGTGCTAGTGGTTTGGAAAGTCGGGGCTACACCTTC. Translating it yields CASGLESRGYTF.

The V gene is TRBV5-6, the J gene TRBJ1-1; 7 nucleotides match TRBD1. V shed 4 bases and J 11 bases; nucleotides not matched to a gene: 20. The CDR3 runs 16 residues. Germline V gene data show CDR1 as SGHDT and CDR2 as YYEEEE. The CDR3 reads CASSHIRQGASMEAFF. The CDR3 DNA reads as TGTGCCAGCAGCCATATTAGACAGGGCGCATCCATGGAGGCTTTCTTT.

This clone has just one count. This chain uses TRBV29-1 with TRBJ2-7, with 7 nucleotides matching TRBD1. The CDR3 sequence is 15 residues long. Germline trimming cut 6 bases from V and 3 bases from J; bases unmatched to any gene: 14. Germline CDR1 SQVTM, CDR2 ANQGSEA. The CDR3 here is CSVSLFGTANYEQYF. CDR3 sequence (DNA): TGCAGCGTCTCCCTGTTCGGGACAGCCAACTACGAGCAGTACTTC.

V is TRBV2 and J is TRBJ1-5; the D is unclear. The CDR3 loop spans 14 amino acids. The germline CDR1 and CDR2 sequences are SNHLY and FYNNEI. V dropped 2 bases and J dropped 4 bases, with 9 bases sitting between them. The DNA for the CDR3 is TGTGCCAGCAGTGAAATTAGCCAGAATCAGCCCCAGCATTTT. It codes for CASSEISQNQPQHF.

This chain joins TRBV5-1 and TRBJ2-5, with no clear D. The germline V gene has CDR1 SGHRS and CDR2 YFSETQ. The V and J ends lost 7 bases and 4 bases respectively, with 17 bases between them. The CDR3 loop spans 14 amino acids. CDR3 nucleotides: TGCGCCAGCCGTTGGGTCCCCAGCGCAGAGACCCAGTACTTC. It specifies CASRWVPSAETQYF.

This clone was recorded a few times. DNA for the CDR3: TGTGCCAGCAGTTATTTCTTTAGCAATCAGCCCCAGCATTTT. Protein sequence: CASSYFFSNQPQHF. The rearrangement links TRBV6-2 or TRBV6-3 to TRBJ1-5; D ambiguous. This CDR3 contains 14 residues. Trimming pared 3 bases from V and 0 bases from J, leaving 6 bases between. The V gene's germline CDR1 is MNHEY and CDR2 SVGEGT.

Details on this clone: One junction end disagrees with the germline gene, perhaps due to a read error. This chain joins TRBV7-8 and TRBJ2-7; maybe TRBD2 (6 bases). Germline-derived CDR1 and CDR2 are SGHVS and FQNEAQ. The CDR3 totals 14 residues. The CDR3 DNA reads TGTGCCAGCAGCTTGACTAGTGCCTCCTTCGAGCAGTACTTC. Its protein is CASSLTSASFEQYF.

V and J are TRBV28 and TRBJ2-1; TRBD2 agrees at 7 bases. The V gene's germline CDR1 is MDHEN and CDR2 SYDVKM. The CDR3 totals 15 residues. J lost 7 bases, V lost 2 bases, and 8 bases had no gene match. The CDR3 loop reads CASSLIGAAGNEQFF. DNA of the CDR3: TGTGCCAGCAGTTTAATCGGGGCAGCGGGGAATGAGCAGTTCTTC.

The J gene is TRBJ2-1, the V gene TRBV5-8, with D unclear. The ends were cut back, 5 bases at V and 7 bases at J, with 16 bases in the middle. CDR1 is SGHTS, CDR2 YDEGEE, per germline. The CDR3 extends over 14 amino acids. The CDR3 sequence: CASRIPAINNEQFF. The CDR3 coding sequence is TGTGCCAGCAGAATCCCAGCGATAAATAATGAGCAGTTCTTC.

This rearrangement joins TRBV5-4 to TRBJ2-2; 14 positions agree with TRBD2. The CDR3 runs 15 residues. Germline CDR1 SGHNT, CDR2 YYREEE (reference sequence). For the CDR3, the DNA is TGTTATTGGACTAGCGGGGGGCAGGGCACCGGGGAGCTGTTTTTT. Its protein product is CYWTSGGQGTGELFF. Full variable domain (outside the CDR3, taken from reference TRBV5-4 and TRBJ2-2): ETGVTQSPTHLIKTRGQQVTLRCSSQSGHNTVSWYQQALGQGPQFIFQYYREEENGRGNFPPRFSGLQFPNYSSELNVNALELDDSALYLCYWTSGGQGTGELFFGEGSRLTVL.

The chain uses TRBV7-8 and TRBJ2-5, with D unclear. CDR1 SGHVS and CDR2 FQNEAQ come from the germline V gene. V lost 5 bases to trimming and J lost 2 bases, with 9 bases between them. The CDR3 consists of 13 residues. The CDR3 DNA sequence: TGTGCCAGCAGCCTCGGTACTCAAGAGACCCAGTACTTC. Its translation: CASSLGTQETQYF.

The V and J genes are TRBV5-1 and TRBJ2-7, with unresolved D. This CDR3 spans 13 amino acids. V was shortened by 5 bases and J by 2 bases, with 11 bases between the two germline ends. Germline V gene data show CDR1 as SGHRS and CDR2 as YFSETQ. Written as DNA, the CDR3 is TGCGCCAGCAGACTCTCCGAGCCCTACGAGCAGTACTTC. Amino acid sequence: CASRLSEPYEQYF.

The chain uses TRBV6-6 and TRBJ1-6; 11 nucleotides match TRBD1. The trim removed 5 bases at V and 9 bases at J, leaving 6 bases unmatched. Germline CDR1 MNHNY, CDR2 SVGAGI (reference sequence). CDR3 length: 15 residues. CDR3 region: CASSLGTGGSSPLHF. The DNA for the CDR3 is TGTGCCAGCAGTCTTGGGACAGGGGGATCTTCACCCCTCCACTTT.

DNA of the CDR3: TGTGCCAGCAGCGACTGGTTGAACACTGAAGCTTTCTTT. Translating it yields CASSDWLNTEAFF. The J gene is TRBJ1-1, the V gene TRBV6-5; no definite D call. Trimming stripped 6 bases from V and 0 bases from J, with 8 bases between. Germline-derived CDR1 and CDR2 are MNHEY and SVGAGI. The CDR3 extends over 13 amino acids.

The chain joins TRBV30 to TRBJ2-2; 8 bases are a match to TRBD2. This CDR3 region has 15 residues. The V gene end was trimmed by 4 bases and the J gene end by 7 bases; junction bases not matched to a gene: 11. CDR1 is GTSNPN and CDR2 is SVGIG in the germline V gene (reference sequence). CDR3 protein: CAWKLAGGAVGELFF. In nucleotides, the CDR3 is TGTGCCTGGAAGCTAGCCGGGGGGGCGGTCGGGGAGCTGTTTTTT.

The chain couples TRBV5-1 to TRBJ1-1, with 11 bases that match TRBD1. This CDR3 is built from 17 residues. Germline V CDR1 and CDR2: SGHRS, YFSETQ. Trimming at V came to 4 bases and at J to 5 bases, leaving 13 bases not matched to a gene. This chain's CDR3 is CASSPIYLGQGGTEAFF. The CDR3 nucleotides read TGCGCCAGCAGCCCCATATATTTGGGACAGGGGGGAACTGAAGCTTTCTTT.

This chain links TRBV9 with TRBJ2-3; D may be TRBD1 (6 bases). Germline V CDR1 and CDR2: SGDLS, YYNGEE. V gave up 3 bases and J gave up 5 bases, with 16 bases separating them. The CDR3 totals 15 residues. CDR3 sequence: CASSESGVGGDTQYF. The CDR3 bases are TGTGCCAGCAGCGAGTCAGGGGTAGGGGGAGATACGCAGTATTTT. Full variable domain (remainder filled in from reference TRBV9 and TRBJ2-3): DSGVTQTPKHLITATGQRVTLRCSPRSGDLSVYWYQQSLDQGLQFLIQYYNGEERAKGNILERFSAQQFPDLHSELNLSSLELGDSALYFCASSESGVGGDTQYFGPGTRLTVL.

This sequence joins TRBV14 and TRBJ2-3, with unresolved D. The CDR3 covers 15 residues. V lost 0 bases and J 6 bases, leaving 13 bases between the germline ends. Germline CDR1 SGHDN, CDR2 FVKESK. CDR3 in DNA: TGTGCCAGCAGCCAAGAGTATTGGCCCACGGATACGCAGTATTTT. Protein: CASSQEYWPTDTQYF.

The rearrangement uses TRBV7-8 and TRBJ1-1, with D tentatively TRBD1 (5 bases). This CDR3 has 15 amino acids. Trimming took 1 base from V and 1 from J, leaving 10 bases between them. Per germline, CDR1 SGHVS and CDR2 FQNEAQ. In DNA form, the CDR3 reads TGTGCCAGCAGCTTAGAGTTTGGGGCGAACACTGAAGCTTTCTTT. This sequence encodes CASSLEFGANTEAFF.